Following are 20 T cell receptor beta chains from one sample sequenced in a study of cytomegalovirus exposure and HLA in healthy donors. The PCR employed 60 Vbeta primers together with 13 Jbeta primers. Clones were read by immunoSEQ multiplex PCR, and TCRdb kept only the in-frame ones, dropping some. The top ten hold 1.5% to 2% of the sample, which has about 200,000 clones, around 76% seen once. The sequenced material came from PBMCs. These receptors all stem from a man younger than 40 in good health and CMV-seronegative.

The chain recombines TRBV28 with TRBJ2-1, with 14 bases fitting TRBD2. With V trimmed by 3 bases and J by 6 bases, 7 bases remained unmatched. The V gene's germline CDR1 is MDHEN and CDR2 SYDVKM. This CDR3 spans 17 amino acids. CDR3 sequence: CASSFRGGLAGVNEQFF. As DNA, the CDR3 is TGTGCCAGCAGTTTCCGCGGGGGACTAGCGGGAGTCAATGAGCAGTTCTTC.

CDR3 sequence (DNA): TGTGCCAGCAGCGTTCGAGGGGGCTACGAGCAGTACTTC. Translating gives CASSVRGGYEQYF. The genes are TRBV7-6 and TRBJ2-7; possibly TRBD1 for D (6 bases). V lost 5 bases to trimming and J lost 3 bases, with 11 bases between them. Germline V CDR1 and CDR2: SGHVS, FNYEAQ. The CDR3 extends over 13 amino acids.

This chain links TRBV7-9 with TRBJ2-1; maybe TRBD1 (6 bases). The V end lost 5 bases, the J end lost 2 bases, and 25 bases lay between the germline ends. This CDR3 comprises 19 residues. Germline CDR1 and CDR2: SEHNR and FQNEAQ (reference sequence). CDR3 amino acids: CASSGNIRDTQKTYNEQFF. CDR3 nucleotide sequence: TGTGCCAGCAGCGGAAACATCCGGGACACCCAAAAGACCTACAATGAGCAGTTCTTC. The variable domain in full, with the rest retrieved from reference TRBV7-9 and TRBJ2-1, is DTGVSQNPRHKITKRGQNVTFRCDPISEHNRLYWYRQTLGQGPEFLTYFQNEAQLEKSRLLSDRFSAERPKGSFSTLEIQRTEQGDSAMYLCASSGNIRDTQKTYNEQFFGPGTRLTVL.

This rearrangement joins TRBV7-9 to TRBJ1-4; D ambiguous. The CDR3 has 12 amino acids. Germline CDR1 and CDR2: SEHNR and FQNEAQ (reference sequence). V was shortened by 6 bases and J by 3 bases, with 5 bases between the two germline ends. The DNA of the CDR3 is TGTGCCAGCAGGGCTTCTAATGAAAAACTGTTTTTT. Translating gives CASRASNEKLFF.

This clone was counted a few times. V gene TRBV11-3 combines with J gene TRBJ2-5; 10 bases align to TRBD1. The CDR3 has 16 residues. Unmatched junction bases numbered 8, after V lost 4 bases and J lost 3 bases. Germline loops: CDR1 SGHNT, CDR2 YENEEA. The CDR3 DNA sequence: TGTGCCAGCAGCTCGACAGGGGGCAGGAGAGAAGAGACCCAGTACTTC. Its protein is CASSSTGGRREETQYF.

This clone was picked up a small number of times. The J gene is TRBJ2-2, the V gene TRBV4-2; D unclear. The CDR3 has 12 residues. Germline CDR1 and CDR2: LGHNA and YNFKEQ. The V gene lost 6 bases and the J gene lost 4 bases, with 6 bases spanning the gap. CDR3 bases: TGTGCCAGCAGACTTTCCACCGGGGAGCTGTTTTTT. This codes for CASRLSTGELFF.

This chain connects TRBV7-6 to TRBJ1-2; TRBD1 might be the D (5 bases). Germline CDR1 SGHVS, CDR2 FNYEAQ. Trimming took off 2 bases at V and 0 bases at J, with 16 bases between the two ends. The CDR3 spans 17 residues. The CDR3 coding sequence is TGTGCCAGCAGCTTACTGAGTAGGGGCGATCCTAACTATGGCTACACCTTC. Translating gives CASSLLSRGDPNYGYTF.

This rearrangement joins TRBV7-3 to TRBJ2-1, with a tentative D call TRBD1 (6 bases). Germline V gene sequence: CDR1 SGHTA, CDR2 FQGTGA. The length of the CDR3 is 14 residues. V lost 5 bases, J lost 2 bases, and 10 bases lay in between. The chain's CDR3 is CASSPTGTYNEQFF. The CDR3 DNA sequence: TGTGCCAGCAGCCCGACAGGAACCTACAATGAGCAGTTCTTC. Full variable domain (missing parts from reference TRBV7-3 and TRBJ2-1): GAGVSQTPSNKVTEKGKYVELRCDPISGHTALYWYRQSLGQGPEFLIYFQGTGAADDSGLPNDRFFAVRPEGSVSTLKIQRTERGDSAVYLCASSPTGTYNEQFFGPGTRLTVL.

The genes are TRBV5-1 and TRBJ2-1; TRBD2 aligns across 14 bases. This CDR3 comprises 18 residues. V shed 0 bases and J 3 bases; nucleotides not matched to a gene: 5. The germline V gene encodes CDR1 SGHRS and CDR2 YFSETQ. The CDR3: CASSLVMGLAGVYNEQFF. In DNA form, the CDR3 reads TGCGCCAGCAGCTTGGTAATGGGACTAGCGGGAGTCTACAATGAGCAGTTCTTC.

The chain couples TRBV25-1 to TRBJ1-2, with D possibly matching TRBD1 (6 bases). The V and J ends lost 3 bases and 1 base respectively, with 18 bases between them. Germline V gene lookup returns CDR1 MGHDK and CDR2 SYGVNS. The CDR3 consists of 17 residues. The CDR3 DNA reads TGTGCCAGCAGTGACGCCCCCGGAACGGACAGTAACTATGGCTACACCTTC. Translated, it gives CASSDAPGTDSNYGYTF.

This clone was counted between two and nine times. This chain uses TRBV5-1 with TRBJ1-5; D uncertain. V dropped 0 bases and J dropped 7 bases, with 14 bases sitting between them. Germline V gene lookup returns CDR1 SGHRS and CDR2 YFSETQ. The CDR3 length is 15 residues. In DNA form, the CDR3 reads TGCGCCAGCAGCTTGGGCTTTGAAAACGCGCAGCCCCAGCATTTT. The encoded protein is CASSLGFENAQPQHF.

This CDR3 reads CASRGGIDAKNIQYF. The CDR3 nucleotides are TGTGCCAGCAGGGGCGGGATTGATGCCAAAAACATTCAGTACTTC. V and J are TRBV5-4 and TRBJ2-4; D might be TRBD2 (6 bases). This CDR3 contains 15 residues. V lost 5 bases and J lost 1, with 13 bases in between. Per germline, CDR1 SGHNT and CDR2 YYREEE (reference sequence).

This chain links TRBV13 with TRBJ2-1; 13 bases line up with TRBD2. The J segment lost 3 bases and the V segment lost 10 bases, leaving 6 bases of the junction unmatched. Germline lookup yields CDR1 PRHDT and CDR2 FYEKMQ (reference sequence). The CDR3 extends over 15 amino acids. CDR3 sequence: CATLAGGAGYNEQFF. The CDR3 nucleotides read TGTGCCACACTAGCGGGAGGGGCCGGCTACAATGAGCAGTTCTTC.

This clone has only a few counts. The chain couples TRBV25-1 to TRBJ2-5; the D gene is possibly TRBD1 (7 bases). Germline V gene data show CDR1 as MGHDK and CDR2 as SYGVNS. The V end lost 4 bases, the J end lost 4 bases, and 13 bases lay between the germline ends. The CDR3 runs to 14 residues. The DNA of the CDR3 is TGTGCCAGCAGTGGGAGACAGGGAGGAGAGACCCAGTACTTC. It codes for CASSGRQGGETQYF.

This clone was seen once. The chain links TRBV7-9 to TRBJ2-2; 7 bases line up with TRBD1. Germline CDR1 reads SEHNR; CDR2 reads FQNEAQ (reference sequence). J was trimmed by 2 bases and V by 5 bases; bases with no gene match: 8. This CDR3 has 16 residues. The CDR3 here is CASSLRQGGNTGELFF. The DNA for the CDR3 is TGTGCCAGCAGCCTCCGACAGGGTGGTAACACCGGGGAGCTGTTTTTT.

The chain has TRBV6-7 and TRBJ2-1, with 7 bases aligning to TRBD2. TRBV6-7 has ORF status, its function being uncertain. The CDR3 runs to 16 residues. Trimming at V came to 6 bases and at J to 0 bases, leaving 8 bases not matched to a gene. The CDR3 nucleotides read TGTGCCAGCAGAGTGACCGGGGGGAGCTCCTACAATGAGCAGTTCTTC. Amino acid sequence: CASRVTGGSSYNEQFF.

This chain uses TRBV28 with TRBJ1-6, with D possibly matching TRBD1 (6 bases). V dropped 1 base and J dropped 4 bases, with 8 bases sitting between them. The length of the CDR3 is 15 residues. Germline V lookup: CDR1 MDHEN, CDR2 SYDVKM. In DNA form, the CDR3 reads TGTGCCAGCAGTTTATACAGGGTTTATAATTCACCCCTCCACTTT. Its protein product is CASSLYRVYNSPLHF.

The V gene is TRBV9, the J gene TRBJ2-7; TRBD2 matches 9 bases. The CDR3 is 16 amino acids. The germline V gene has CDR1 SGDLS and CDR2 YYNGEE. Trimming cost V 4 bases and J 5 bases; bases outside gene matches: 13. The CDR3 sequence: CASSPTKLAGAHEQYF. The CDR3 DNA reads TGTGCCAGCAGCCCGACGAAATTAGCGGGAGCCCACGAGCAGTACTTC.

J is TRBJ1-6 and V is TRBV25-1, with 10 bases that match TRBD1. CDR1 is MGHDK and CDR2 is SYGVNS in the germline V gene. The V gene end was trimmed by 5 bases and the J gene end by 9 bases; junction bases not matched to a gene: 7. The length of the CDR3 is 15 residues. CDR3 sequence: CASSSRDRGGSPLHF. The DNA for the CDR3 is TGTGCCAGCAGTTCCCGGGACAGGGGTGGTTCACCCCTCCACTTT.

The gene calls are TRBV7-9 and TRBJ2-7; possible D gene TRBD2, 5 bases. This CDR3 has 14 residues. The germline V gene encodes CDR1 SEHNR and CDR2 FQNEAQ (reference sequence). V lost 5 bases to trimming and J lost 3 bases, with 14 bases between them. CDR3 amino acids: CASSPRLKGYEQYF. CDR3 in DNA: TGTGCCAGCAGCCCTAGACTAAAAGGCTACGAGCAGTACTTC.